Included here is one TCR beta chain sequence, with context. The antigen this receptor binds is unknown. Per-nucleotide qualities are absent, and no much larger clonotype sits a single base away. The junction shows trimming of 5 bases on V and 9 bases on J, and the gene matches do not reach 18 bases of it. The germline V gene (reference sequence) provides CDR1 SGHNT and CDR2 YYREEE. The CDR3 measures 17 amino acids from cysteine to phenylalanine. Kept here is only the CDR3 DNA, which spans 51 bases and is read in frame from base 1. This specimen comes from a study of shared clonotypes between healthy human individuals (dated by TCRdb to about 2020). For the wider study: The cohort comprised two women and three men aged 18 to 49 years. Between about 0.9 and 8.9 billion PBMCs per donor were obtained by leukapheresis. To increase sequencing depth and limit assay-specific biases, TCR repertoire library preparation and sequencing were carried out by different laboratories using diverse techniques. To estimate repertoire size and how much clonotypes are shared between individuals, the study performed deep sequencing of blood TCR repertoires from a few healthy adults. For each donor, CD4 naive and CD4 memory were each run on three plates, CD8 naive on two plates, and CD8 memory on one plate. On the study overall, not on this receptor specifically: Estimated clonotype richness was generally larger for naive than for memory subsets. Sampling was restricted to blood, and TCR repertoires in tissues likely differ from the TCR repertoires found in blood. About 4.5% of naive CD4, around 3.5% of naive CD8, around 2.3% of memory CD4, and about 0.4% of memory CD8 clonotypes were shared across a handful of donors. Because the study included only a small number of donors, the genetic and exposure-history diversity represented was limited. Incomplete sequencing was indicated by rarefaction of sorted-subset datasets, despite the large sequencing depth. Compared with non-shared clonotypes, clonotypes shared by all four sorted-subset donors had higher generation probabilities. Pairwise subsampling led to the expectation that sequencing depth would affect the degree of clonotype sharing among donors.

The donors were healthy, HIV-negative adults with no recently reported acute infections or vaccinations. Every donor was a Caucasian adult residing in Nashville, Tennessee, USA. CD4+ T cells were enriched by magnetic negative selection; naive cells were then positively selected on CD45RA, and the negative fraction formed the memory subset. After blood collection by leukapheresis, PBMCs were isolated using Ficoll-Histopaque density gradient centrifugation and then cryopreserved in the vapor phase of liquid nitrogen. Purity and quantity of every magnetically sorted T cell population were checked by analytical flow cytometry. Genomic DNA was isolated from each sorted fraction and quantified by UV absorbance on a Nanodrop 2000c. TCR CDR3 regions were amplified from genomic DNA by multiplex PCR using the deep immunoSEQ assay. For each cell subset, the extracted genomic DNA was distributed evenly across all wells of several immunoSEQ 96-well plates, and each plate served as one replicate. For sorted subsets, roughly 200 ng of genomic DNA, equivalent to around 30,000 T cell genomes, went into each replicate PCR. Purified libraries were measured with a Qubit 3.0 fluorometer, size-checked on a Bioanalyzer 2100, and measured again with the KAPA Library Quantification kit. A separate single-read 150-cycle Illumina NextSeq 550 flow cell was used to sequence each immunoSEQ 96-well plate. The published analysis was carried out like this. Because the immunoSEQ output held only junctional sequences and lacked quality scores, the filtering could not match the filtering applied to full-length reads. Sequences were annotated with PyIR, a Python wrapper for IgBLAST v1.9, and V/J genes and CDR3 were assigned using IMGT germline references. Any read was removed if the V/J assignment was weak (E-value above 1e-6), the CDR3 was missing, or the read contained stop codons, out-of-frame junctions, or ambiguous translated residues. V3J clonotypes were defined by identical inferred V gene, J gene, and CDR3 amino acid sequence. To compute the percentage overlap between repertoires, the number of shared unique clonotypes was divided by the size of the smaller repertoire. Repertoire richness was assessed with RTK rarefaction, the Chao1 estimator, and Recon v2.1 estimates of unobserved clonotypes. Generation probabilities were computed with OLGA for all TCRbeta clonotypes obtained by the gDNA method from a few donors. Entries here come from immuneACCESS through TCRdb and include only in-frame sequences with V and J called. Some clones fail to appear in such tables; in the studies checked, an unresolved V gene covers under half of the shortfall, and the cause of the remainder is unknown. V, J and clone size are those of that table, while D and trimming were read from the DNA. The sample contains 900,000 to 1,200,000 clones, 75% to 80% of them found a single time. Around 0.61% of the sample lies in the top ten.

The sequencing input was memory CD4+ T cells from PBMCs. What this sample's cell subset or site label stands for: CD45RA-negative fraction. The rearranged chain carries TRBV5-4 and TRBJ2-1; 9 junctional bases match TRBD2. The receptor was isolated from a man aged 18 to 30 in good health. Some clones in this sample may be carry-over from other donors' samples. CDR3 reads: CASSLGREGPNAVEQFF. In nucleotides, the sequence is TGTGCCAGCAGTCTTGGGCGGGAGGGCCCAAATGCTGTTGAGCAGTTCTTC.